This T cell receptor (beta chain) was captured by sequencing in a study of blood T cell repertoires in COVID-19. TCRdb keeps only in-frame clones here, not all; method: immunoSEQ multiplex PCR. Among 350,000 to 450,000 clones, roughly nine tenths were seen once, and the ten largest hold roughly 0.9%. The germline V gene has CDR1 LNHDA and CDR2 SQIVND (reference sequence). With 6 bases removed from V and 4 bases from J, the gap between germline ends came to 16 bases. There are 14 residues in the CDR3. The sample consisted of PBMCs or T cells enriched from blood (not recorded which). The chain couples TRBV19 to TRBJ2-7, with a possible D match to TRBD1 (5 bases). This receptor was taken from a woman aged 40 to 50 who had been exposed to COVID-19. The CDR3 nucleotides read TGTGCCAGTAGCCCAGGGCTGGAGACTTACGAGCAGTACTTC. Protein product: CASSPGLETYEQYF.